This TCR beta chain emerged from a study of blood T cells in healthy people across ages. Study findings and constraints: The study found more naive CD4+ cells and higher diversity in long-lived than aged donors.

Trimming took 7 bases from V and 3 from J, leaving 14 bases between them. Germline CDR1 is KGHDR and CDR2 is SFDVKD. CDR3 size: 14 residues. Remarks on this clonotype: Antigen unknown.

Alongside a J-beta primer mix, a sample-barcoded 5' primer served in a second PCR lasting roughly 6 to 12 cycles. MiXCR was run by TCRdb on the 5' RACE reads, yielding one entry per CDR3 protein. The sample has hundreds of thousands of distinct CDR3 sequences; around 30% are singletons. The chain has TRBV24-1 and TRBJ1-1; D perhaps matches TRBD1 (6 bases). Specimen: blood. The source of this sequence is a woman older than 75 in good health. This CDR3 is CATRDHREDTEAFF. CDR3 coding DNA: TGTGCCACCAGGGATCACAGGGAGGACACTGAAGCTTTCTTT.